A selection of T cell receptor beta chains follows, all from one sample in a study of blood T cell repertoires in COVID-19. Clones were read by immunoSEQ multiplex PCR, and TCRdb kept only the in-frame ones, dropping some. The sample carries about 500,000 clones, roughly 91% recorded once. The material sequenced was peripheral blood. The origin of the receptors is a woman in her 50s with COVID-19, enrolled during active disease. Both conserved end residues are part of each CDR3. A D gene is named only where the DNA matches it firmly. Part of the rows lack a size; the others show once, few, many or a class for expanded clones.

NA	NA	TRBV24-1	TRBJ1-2	CATSDAGQNYGYTF	TGTGCCACCAGTGACGCTGGACAGAACTATGGCTACACCTTC
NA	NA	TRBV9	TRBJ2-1	CASSVLGVDNEQFF	TGTGCCAGCAGCGTGCTAGGGGTGGACAATGAGCAGTTCTTC
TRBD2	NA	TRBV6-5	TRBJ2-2	CASKAGETGELFF	TGTGCCAGCAAAGCGGGGGAGACCGGGGAGCTGTTTTTT
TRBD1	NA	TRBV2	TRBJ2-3	CASRRDRGTDTQYF	TGTGCCAGCCGCCGGGACAGGGGCACAGATACGCAGTATTTT
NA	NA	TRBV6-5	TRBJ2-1	CASSYSGNEQFF	TGTGCCAGCAGTTACTCCGGGAATGAGCAGTTCTTC
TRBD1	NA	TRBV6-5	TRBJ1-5	CASRQGVRGNQPQHF	TGTGCCAGCAGACAGGGGGTTCGAGGCAATCAGCCCCAGCATTTT
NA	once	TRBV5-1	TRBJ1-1	CASSLRGSEAFF	TGCGCCAGCAGCTTGAGGGGGAGTGAAGCTTTCTTT
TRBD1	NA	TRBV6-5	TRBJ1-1	CASSQPGTDEAFF	TGTGCCAGCAGCCAACCCGGGACAGATGAAGCTTTCTTT
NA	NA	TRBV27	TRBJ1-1	CASSLPPGSDTEAFF	TGTGCCAGCAGTTTACCTCCAGGTTCGGACACTGAAGCTTTCTTT
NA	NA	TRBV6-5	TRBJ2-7	CASSPTGAEQYF	TGTGCCAGCAGCCCGACTGGCGCCGAGCAGTACTTC
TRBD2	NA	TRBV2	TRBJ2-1	CASRDRTSGGARFF	TGTGCCAGCAGGGATAGGACTAGCGGGGGGGCCCGATTCTTC
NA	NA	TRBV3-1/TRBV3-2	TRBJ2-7	CASSQEYENAYEQYF	TGTGCCAGCAGCCAAGAATACGAGAATGCCTACGAGCAGTACTTC
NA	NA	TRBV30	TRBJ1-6	CAWNFQALSPLHF	TGTGCCTGGAACTTTCAGGCCCTTTCACCCCTCCACTTT
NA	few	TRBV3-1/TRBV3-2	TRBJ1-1	CASSQRFNLLVFGTRLGGTEAFF	TGTGCCAGCAGCCAAAGGTTTAACTTATTAGTTTTTGGGACCCGACTGGGAGGCACTGAAGCTTTCTTT
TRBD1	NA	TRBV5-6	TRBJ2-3	CASRPGQGRDTQYF	TGTGCCTCTCGGCCCGGACAGGGACGAGATACGCAGTATTTT
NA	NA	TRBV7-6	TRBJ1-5	CASSLGGGNQPQHF	TGTGCCAGCAGCTTAGGGGGAGGCAATCAGCCCCAGCATTTT
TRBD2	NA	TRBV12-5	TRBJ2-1	CASASGLAGVAAYNEQFF	TGTGCTAGTGCCTCAGGATTAGCGGGGGTAGCGGCCTACAATGAGCAGTTCTTC
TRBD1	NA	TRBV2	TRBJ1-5	CASSLGQGVWQPQHF	TGTGCCAGCAGCCTGGGACAGGGAGTATGGCAGCCCCAGCATTTT
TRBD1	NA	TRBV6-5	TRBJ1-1	CASSYPGQASKAFF	TGTGCCAGCAGTTATCCCGGACAGGCTAGTAAGGCTTTCTTT
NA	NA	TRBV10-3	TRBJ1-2	CATRRGGGDYGYTF	TGTGCCACCCGTCGGGGGGGTGGTGACTATGGCTACACCTTC
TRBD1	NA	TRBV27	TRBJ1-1	CASSLKHGQAEASGEAFF	TGTGCCAGCAGTTTAAAACACGGACAGGCAGAGGCCTCCGGTGAAGCTTTCTTT
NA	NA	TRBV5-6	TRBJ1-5	CASSPGGDQPQHF	TGTGCCAGCAGCCCTGGGGGGGATCAGCCCCAGCATTTT
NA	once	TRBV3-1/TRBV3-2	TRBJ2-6	CASSQKGDSGANVLTF	TGTGCCAGCAGCCAAAAAGGGGATTCTGGGGCCAACGTCCTGACTTTC
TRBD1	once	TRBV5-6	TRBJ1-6	CASSPRTGGRYNSPLHF	TGTGCCAGCAGCCCTCGGACAGGGGGCAGATATAATTCACCCCTCCACTTT
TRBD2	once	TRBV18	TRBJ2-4	CASSLSGDQNIQYF	TGTGCCAGCTCTCTTAGCGGGGACCAAAACATTCAGTACTTC
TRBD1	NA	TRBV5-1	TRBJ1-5	CASSLGGQTGSQPQHF	TGCGCCAGCAGCTTGGGGGGACAGACTGGATCACAGCCCCAGCATTTT
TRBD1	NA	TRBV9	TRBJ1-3	CASSSRDSGNTIYF	TGTGCCAGCAGCTCACGGGACAGTGGAAACACCATATATTTT
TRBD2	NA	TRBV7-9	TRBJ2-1	CASSPQSGGKWFF	TGTGCCAGCAGCCCCCAGTCGGGGGGAAAGTGGTTCTTC
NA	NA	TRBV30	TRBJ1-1	CAWRTGGTEAFF	TGTGCCTGGAGGACGGGCGGGACTGAAGCTTTCTTT
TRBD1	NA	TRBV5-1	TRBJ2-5	CASSSGQAQPTSQYF	TGCGCCAGCAGCTCCGGACAGGCTCAACCAACGTCCCAGTACTTC
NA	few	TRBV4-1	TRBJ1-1	CASSARTLNTEAFF	TGCGCCAGCAGCGCGAGAACCCTGAACACTGAAGCTTTCTTT
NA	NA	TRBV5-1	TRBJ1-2	CASSFNGQPYGYTF	TGCGCCAGCAGCTTTAATGGACAGCCCTATGGCTACACCTTC
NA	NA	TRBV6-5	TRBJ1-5	CASRPSGEQPQHF	TGTGCCAGCAGGCCGTCAGGGGAACAGCCCCAGCATTTT
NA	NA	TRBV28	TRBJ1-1	CASSTRSEAFF	TGTGCCAGCTCAACACGGAGTGAAGCTTTCTTT
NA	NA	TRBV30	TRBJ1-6	CAWRENYNSPLHF	TGTGCCTGGAGAGAGAACTATAATTCACCCCTCCACTTT
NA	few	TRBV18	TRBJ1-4	CASSPLGGATNEKLFF	TGTGCCAGCTCACCATTGGGGGGTGCAACTAATGAAAAACTGTTTTTT
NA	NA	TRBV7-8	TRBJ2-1	CASSSSSSSYNEQFF	TGTGCCAGCAGCTCCAGTTCAAGCTCCTACAATGAGCAGTTCTTC
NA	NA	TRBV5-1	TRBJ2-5	CASSLGFRVETQYF	TGCGCTAGCAGCTTGGGTTTTAGAGTAGAGACCCAGTACTTC
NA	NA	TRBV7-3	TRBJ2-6	CASSQNGGSGANVLTF	TGTGCCAGCAGCCAAAACGGCGGATCTGGGGCCAACGTCCTGACTTTC
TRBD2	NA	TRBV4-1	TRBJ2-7	CASSPRGSGGEQYF	TGCGCCAGCAGCCCAAGAGGATCCGGGGGGGAGCAGTACTTC
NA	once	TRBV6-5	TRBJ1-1	CASSFRKMTEAFF	TGTGCCAGCAGCTTCAGGAAGATGACTGAAGCTTTCTTT
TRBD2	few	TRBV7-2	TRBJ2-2	CASRPLAVNTGELFF	TGTGCCAGCAGGCCTCTAGCGGTGAACACCGGGGAGCTGTTTTTT
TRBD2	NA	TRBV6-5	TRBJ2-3	CASSSGGASTDTQYF	TGTGCCAGCAGTTCGGGAGGGGCCAGCACAGATACGCAGTATTTT
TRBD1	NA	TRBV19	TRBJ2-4	CASSRDLGTGKNIQYF	TGTGCCAGTAGTCGGGACCTAGGGACAGGGAAAAACATTCAGTACTTC
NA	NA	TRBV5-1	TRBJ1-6	CASSLGGLNNSPLHF	TGCGCCAGCAGCTTGGGGGGACTCAACAATTCACCCCTCCACTTT
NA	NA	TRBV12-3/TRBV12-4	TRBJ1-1	CASSEGGGEAFF	TGTGCCAGCAGTGAGGGAGGGGGTGAAGCTTTCTTT
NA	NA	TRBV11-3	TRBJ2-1	CASSLGGVPRGEQFF	TGTGCCAGCAGCTTAGGGGGGGTACCCCGCGGTGAGCAGTTCTTC
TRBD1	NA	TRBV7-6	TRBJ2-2	CASSLGTGGQAGELFF	TGTGCCAGCAGCCTAGGGACAGGGGGTCAGGCCGGGGAGCTGTTTTTT
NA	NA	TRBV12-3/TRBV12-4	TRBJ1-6	CASSAGANSPLHF	TGTGCCAGCAGTGCGGGGGCAAATTCACCCCTCCACTTT
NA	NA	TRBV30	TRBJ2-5	CAWSPLRGGMETQYF	TGTGCCTGGAGTCCCCTAAGGGGGGGTATGGAGACCCAGTACTTC
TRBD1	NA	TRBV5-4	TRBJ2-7	CASSSRQGGEQYF	TGTGCCAGCAGCTCTCGACAGGGCGGCGAGCAGTACTTC
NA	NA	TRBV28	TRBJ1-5	CASSLFKNLVGGNQPQHF	TGTGCCAGCAGTTTGTTTAAGAACTTAGTGGGAGGCAATCAGCCCCAGCATTTT